Reported below is one T cell receptor (beta chain). This entry is derived from a study of cytomegalovirus exposure and HLA in healthy donors. About the research overall: Sequencing of about 179 million T cells in an earlier analysis found 100 million or so unique TCR beta sequences.

A multiplex PCR was run with 60 Vbeta primers and 13 Jbeta primers. TCRdb's copy holds only in-frame clones and misses some; the assay was immunoSEQ multiplex PCR. The sample lists about 62,000 clones, roughly 75% seen once, with 5% to 6.5% in the top ten. The V and J ends lost 3 bases and 2 bases respectively, with 13 bases between them. The germline CDR1 and CDR2 sequences are LGHNA and YSLEER. The CDR3 has 16 amino acids. This chain uses TRBV4-3 with TRBJ2-2, with D possibly matching TRBD1 (6 bases). This sequence was found in a woman in her thirties in good health and CMV-seronegative. The sample consisted of PBMCs. DNA of the CDR3: TGCGCCAGCAGCCACGGGCGGACAGCCAACACCGGGGAGCTGTTTTTT. This translates into CASSHGRTANTGELFF.